This entry lists 30 T cell receptor beta chains sequenced from one sample in a study of CD8+ T cells in alopecia areata. Alopecia areata patients had lesional scalp punch biopsies and peripheral blood taken from them. Sequencing templates came from extracted RNA that was reverse transcribed into cDNA. Assay: immunoSEQ multiplex PCR; the TCRdb copy retains only in-frame clones and omits some. The sample holds 7,500 to 9,500 clones, roughly 55% seen once. The material sequenced was skin, taken at week 0. These receptors were taken from a human donor with alopecia areata.

The chain links TRBV19 to TRBJ1-3, with D unresolved. This CDR3 region has 14 residues. The V gene's germline CDR1 is LNHDA and CDR2 SQIVND (reference sequence). Trimming stripped 4 bases from V and 4 bases from J, with 11 bases between. As DNA, the CDR3 is TGTGCCAGTAGTACGCGGGGATCCGGAAACACCATATATTTT. It yields the protein CASSTRGSGNTIYF.

This rearrangement joins TRBV4-2 to TRBJ2-3; no clear D. V lost 5 bases and J lost 5, with 8 bases in between. This CDR3 has 12 amino acids. Germline V gene lookup returns CDR1 LGHNA and CDR2 YNFKEQ. In DNA, the CDR3 is TGTGCCAGCAGCAACGACCGAGATACGCAGTATTTT. Translated, it gives CASSNDRDTQYF.

The J gene is TRBJ1-6, the V gene TRBV5-8; D remains ambiguous. This CDR3 has 11 residues. Trimming pared 1 base from V and 7 bases from J, leaving 0 bases between. CDR1 SGHTS and CDR2 YDEGEE come from the germline V gene. The CDR3 DNA reads TGTGCCAGCAGCTTGAATTCACCCCTCCACTTT. Translation gives CASSLNSPLHF.

V is TRBV27 and J is TRBJ1-1; D may be TRBD1 (5 bases). The germline V gene encodes CDR1 MNHEY and CDR2 SMNVEV (reference sequence). Trimming took 8 bases from V and 8 from J, leaving 15 bases between them. This CDR3 comprises 12 residues. The DNA for the CDR3 is TGTGCCAGCCGGGGGGGTACTCCCGAAGCTTTCTTT. Encoded protein: CASRGGTPEAFF.

This rearrangement joins TRBV11-2 to TRBJ2-3, with 10 positions matching TRBD2. The CDR3 has 17 amino acids. The V gene's germline CDR1 is SGHAT and CDR2 FQNNGV. The V gene end was trimmed by 1 base and the J gene end by 4 bases; junction bases not matched to a gene: 8. As DNA, the CDR3 is TGTGCCAGCAGCTTAGTCGTTCTAGCGGGAGTAGCAGATACGCAGTATTTT. Encoded protein: CASSLVVLAGVADTQYF.

This clone was detected only a few times. V and J are TRBV6-5 and TRBJ2-1; 7 nucleotides line up with TRBD2. Losses at the gene ends were 0 bases for V and 9 bases for J; bases not matched to a gene: 8. Looked up from germline, CDR1 is MNHEY and CDR2 is SVGAGI. CDR3 length: 15 residues. The CDR3 spells CASSYSVAGLGEQFF. CDR3 bases: TGTGCCAGCAGTTACTCTGTAGCGGGTTTGGGTGAGCAGTTCTTC.

This chain links TRBV7-2 with TRBJ2-1, with 15 bases lining up with TRBD2. This CDR3 has 16 amino acids. V lost 5 bases to trimming and J lost 10 bases; unmatched junction nucleotides: 9. CDR1 is SGHTA, CDR2 FQGNSA, per germline. CDR3 sequence (DNA): TGTGCCAGCAGCCCTGGGACTAGCGGGAGGACGGGGGAGCAGTTCTTC. Its protein is CASSPGTSGRTGEQFF. The full variable domain, rest sourced from reference TRBV7-2 and TRBJ2-1, is GAGVSQSPSNKVTEKGKDVELRCDPISGHTALYWYRQSLGQGLEFLIYFQGNSAPDKSGLPSDRFSAERTGGSVSTLTIQRTQQEDSAVYLCASSPGTSGRTGEQFFGPGTRLTVL.

The chain links TRBV28 to TRBJ1-2; 7 positions agree with TRBD1. Per the germline V gene, CDR1 is MDHEN and CDR2 is SYDVKM. Trimming cost V 5 bases and J 6 bases; bases outside gene matches: 6. CDR3 size: 13 residues. The CDR3 DNA reads as TGTGCCAGCAGTAGCCGGGACAGTCATGGCTACACCTTC. Translating gives CASSSRDSHGYTF.

This rearrangement joins TRBV5-1 to TRBJ1-3; no firm D call. V was trimmed by 4 bases and J by 0 bases, leaving 8 bases between them. Germline CDR1 and CDR2: SGHRS and YFSETQ. This CDR3 contains 14 residues. In DNA form, the CDR3 reads TGCGCCAGCAGCCGGGCTTCCTCTGGAAACACCATATATTTT. This encodes CASSRASSGNTIYF.

The rearrangement joins TRBV7-6 to TRBJ2-3; D remains unclear. The CDR3 spans 14 residues. The ends were cut back, 1 base at V and 6 bases at J, with 11 bases in the middle. In germline, CDR1 is SGHVS, CDR2 FNYEAQ. Here the CDR3 reads CASSLGAGTDTQYF. As DNA, the CDR3 is TGTGCCAGCAGCTTAGGGGCAGGAACGGATACGCAGTATTTT.

The chain combines TRBV12-5 with TRBJ1-2, with a tentative D call TRBD1 (6 bases). V lost 0 bases and J lost 3, with 20 bases in between. The CDR3 spans 18 residues. Germline V gene lookup returns CDR1 LGHNT and CDR2 FRNRAP. This CDR3 is CASGLVLSGAGIHYGYTF. Written as DNA, the CDR3 is TGTGCTAGTGGTTTGGTACTATCGGGGGCAGGTATACACTATGGCTACACCTTC.

Concerning this clone: One end of the junction fails to match germline, which may point to a read error. The chain carries TRBV27 and TRBJ2-5; 7 positions match TRBD2. This CDR3 comprises 15 residues. The germline CDR1 and CDR2 sequences are MNHEY and SMNVEV (reference sequence). The CDR3 reads CASSSASGYQEAQYF. CDR3 nucleotide sequence: TGTGCCAGCAGTAGTGCTAGCGGATACCAAGAGGCCCAGTACTTC.

The V call is TRBV10-2, the J call TRBJ2-1; 7 nucleotides match TRBD2. V shed 4 bases and J 3 bases; nucleotides not matched to a gene: 3. There are 14 residues in the CDR3. Germline CDR1 WSHSY, CDR2 SAAADI. The CDR3 region has the DNA TGCGCCAGCAGTGGAGGACTAGTCTACAATGAGCAGTTCTTC. Its translation: CASSGGLVYNEQFF.

Only a few counts were recorded for this clone. The V gene is TRBV5-1, the J gene TRBJ2-1; TRBD1 aligns across 7 bases. Germline V gene data show CDR1 as SGHRS and CDR2 as YFSETQ. V was pared by 2 bases and J by 2 bases, with 4 bases of the junction left unmatched. The CDR3 covers 15 residues. Here the CDR3 reads CASSLEGQAYNEQFF. The CDR3 nucleotides read TGCGCCAGCAGCTTAGAAGGACAGGCCTACAATGAGCAGTTCTTC.

This clone appeared a single time. This chain links TRBV7-8 with TRBJ2-2, with 14 bases aligning to TRBD2. CDR3 length equals 18 residues. V shed 5 bases and J 4 bases; nucleotides not matched to a gene: 9. Germline CDR1 and CDR2: SGHVS and FQNEAQ. The CDR3 spells CASSPPGLAGDSTGELFF. In nucleotides, the CDR3 is TGTGCCAGCAGCCCTCCGGGACTAGCGGGAGATAGCACCGGGGAGCTGTTTTTT.

J is TRBJ2-1 and V is TRBV6-6, with D perhaps TRBD2 (5 bases). Between the trimmed V and J ends, which lost 4 bases and 7 bases, there was a span of 14 bases. The CDR3 is 14 residues long. Germline V gene lookup returns CDR1 MNHNY and CDR2 SVGAGI (reference sequence). The DNA for the CDR3 is TGTGCCAGCAGTTCCCCCCTAACGGGGAATGAGCAGTTCTTC. It encodes CASSSPLTGNEQFF.

This clone was seen more than once but under ten times. The chain couples TRBV20-1 to TRBJ2-1; D is unresolved. CDR3 length: 11 residues. Trimming removed 2 bases from V and 6 bases from J, with 5 bases in between. Germline V gene data show CDR1 as DFQATT and CDR2 as SNEGSKA (reference sequence). CDR3 coding DNA: TGCAGTGCTAGAAACCCCAATGAGCAGTTCTTC. Translated: CSARNPNEQFF.

V and J are TRBV28 and TRBJ2-7; 8 nucleotides agree with TRBD1. There are 14 residues in the CDR3. Germline V CDR1 and CDR2: MDHEN, SYDVKM. The V segment lost 7 bases and the J segment 6 bases; nucleotides outside the gene matches: 11. The CDR3 bases are TGTGCCAGCACCCCCGTGACAGGGGTTTTCGAGCAGTACTTC. Protein sequence: CASTPVTGVFEQYF.

The chain joins TRBV2 to TRBJ1-2, with D possibly matching TRBD1 (6 bases). The CDR3 length is 14 residues. Germline V gene sequence: CDR1 SNHLY, CDR2 FYNNEI. Trimming left V 1 base short and J 8 bases short, with 14 bases between. The CDR3 nucleotides read TGTGCCAGCAGTGAAGAGCGACAGGTGAAGGGCTACACCTTC. Its translation is CASSEERQVKGYTF.

V usage is TRBV6-6 and J usage is TRBJ2-3, with TRBD1 matching 9 bases. Germline values: CDR1 MNHNY, CDR2 SVGAGI (reference sequence). This CDR3 spans 16 amino acids. V trimming: 5 bases; J trimming: 3 bases; junction bases outside the gene matches: 9. CDR3 sequence (DNA): TGTGCCAGCAGTGCCCGGGGACAGGGAATAACAGATACGCAGTATTTT. Protein: CASSARGQGITDTQYF.

This chain links TRBV4-1 with TRBJ2-1; D not resolved. This CDR3 comprises 10 residues. With 5 bases removed from V and 4 bases from J, the gap between germline ends came to 0 bases. Germline CDR1 MGHRA, CDR2 YSYEKL. In nucleotides, the CDR3 is TGCGCCAGCAGCTACAATGAGCAGTTCTTC. It is translated as CASSYNEQFF.

The V and J genes are TRBV5-1 and TRBJ2-1; 8 nucleotides agree with TRBD2. Germline trimming cut 8 bases from V and 7 bases from J; bases unmatched to any gene: 11. Germline values: CDR1 SGHRS, CDR2 YFSETQ. This CDR3 region has 14 residues. The CDR3 DNA is TGCGCCAGTAGCATAGCGGGATTGGGGAATGAGCAGTTCTTC. Protein sequence: CASSIAGLGNEQFF.

The V gene is TRBV7-9, the J gene TRBJ2-2; the D is unclear. Germline V lookup: CDR1 SEHNR, CDR2 FQNEAQ (reference sequence). The CDR3 totals 13 residues. Trimming took 2 bases from V and 6 from J, leaving 7 bases between them. CDR3 DNA: TGTGCCAGCAGCTTATATCCTCCCGGGGAGCTGTTTTTT. This sequence encodes CASSLYPPGELFF.

This chain links TRBV5-1 with TRBJ2-1, with D possibly TRBD1 on 6 matching bases. V lost 2 bases and J lost 7, with 7 bases in between. Looked up from germline, CDR1 is SGHRS and CDR2 is YFSETQ. The CDR3 loop spans 12 amino acids. CDR3 coding DNA: TGCGCCAGCAGCTTCACAGGGAATGAGCAGTTCTTC. As protein: CASSFTGNEQFF.

This chain links TRBV7-2 with TRBJ2-2; TRBD1 matches at 8 bases. J gave up 5 bases and V 5 bases, and 7 bases lay outside the gene matches. This CDR3 is 15 amino acids long. CDR1 is SGHTA and CDR2 is FQGNSA in the germline V gene. CDR3 sequence reads: CASSIGTGGTGELFF. In DNA, the CDR3 is TGTGCCAGCAGCATAGGGACAGGAGGGACCGGGGAGCTGTTTTTT.

The rearrangement joins TRBV11-3 to TRBJ2-3; TRBD1 aligns across 8 bases. V trimming: 5 bases; J trimming: 2 bases; junction bases outside the gene matches: 6. CDR1 and CDR2 (germline): SGHNT, YENEEA. This CDR3 is 15 amino acids long. CDR3 in DNA: TGTGCCAGCAGCCACCGACAGGGGTCCACAGATACGCAGTATTTT. Protein: CASSHRQGSTDTQYF.

The V call is TRBV28, the J call TRBJ2-5, with 7 bases matching TRBD1. The J call could be wrong; TRBJ2-7 is a better fit for the DNA end. This CDR3 has 15 residues. Germline CDR1 and CDR2: MDHEN and SYDVKM. The CDR3 region has the DNA TGTGCCAGCGGAACAGGGGTTTTTTTGTCCTACGAGCAGTACTTC. It codes for CASGTGVFLSYEQYF.

This chain connects TRBV11-2 to TRBJ2-7, with 9 bases aligning to TRBD2. The germline CDR1 and CDR2 sequences are SGHAT and FQNNGV. The CDR3 is made up of 16 amino acids. Trimming removed 7 bases from V and 3 bases from J; junction bases left unmatched: 13. This CDR3 reads CASISGAASGNYEQYF. Here the CDR3 DNA reads TGTGCCAGCATCAGCGGGGCGGCTAGCGGGAACTACGAGCAGTACTTC.

This clone occurred a few times. The chain employs TRBV5-4 and TRBJ2-3; D uncertain. Germline values: CDR1 SGHNT, CDR2 YYREEE (reference sequence). V was shortened by 4 bases and J by 2 bases, with 14 bases between the two germline ends. The CDR3 covers 15 residues. The CDR3 loop is CASSRPNRTTDTQYF. The CDR3 DNA is TGTGCCAGCAGCCGCCCCAACAGAACCACAGATACGCAGTATTTT. Looking up the rest from reference TRBV5-4 and TRBJ2-3 gives the full variable domain: ETGVTQSPTHLIKTRGQQVTLRCSSQSGHNTVSWYQQALGQGPQFIFQYYREEENGRGNFPPRFSGLQFPNYSSELNVNALELDDSALYLCASSRPNRTTDTQYFGPGTRLTVL.

This chain uses TRBV5-8 with TRBJ1-6; D is unresolved. The germline gives CDR1 SGHTS, CDR2 YDEGEE. The V end was cut by 0 bases, the J end by 7 bases, with 5 bases between. This CDR3 comprises 13 residues. This CDR3 reads CASSLAGNSPLHF. CDR3 in DNA: TGTGCCAGCAGCTTGGCGGGGAATTCACCCCTCCACTTT.